This T cell receptor beta chain was sequenced for a study of T cell changes during pregnancy in multiple sclerosis. This clone has a single count. Clones were sequenced by immunoSEQ multiplex PCR, and TCRdb holds only the in-frame ones, with some missing. The table records around 30,000 clones, about 93% of them present only once. V was shortened by 5 bases and J by 8 bases, with 11 bases between the two germline ends. This CDR3 spans 11 amino acids. The V gene's germline CDR1 is DFQATT and CDR2 SNEGSKA (reference sequence). The sample consisted of CD4+ T cells from peripheral blood mononuclear cells, taken after pregnancy. J is TRBJ2-3 and V is TRBV20-1, with D possibly being TRBD2 (5 bases). The receptor's source is a female donor with multiple sclerosis, enrolled in a pregnancy study. CDR3 nucleotide sequence: TGCAGTGCTTCCGCCCGGGGTACGCAGTATTTT. This translates into CSASARGTQYF.